This T cell receptor (beta chain) was found in a study of T cell responses to AZD1222 COVID-19 vaccine. Sequencing used immunoSEQ multiplex PCR; TCRdb keeps in-frame clones, though not all of them. The sample lists roughly 130,000 clones, approximately 90% occurring once. About this clone itself: Its antigen remains unknown.

V was shortened by 1 base and J by 8 bases, with 7 bases between the two germline ends. Germline V gives CDR1 SGHRS, CDR2 YFSETQ. This CDR3 has 13 residues. General study results and limits: Clonal diversity may have been underestimated in mostly white British donors.

V usage is TRBV5-1 and J usage is TRBJ1-6, with no clear D. The starting material was peripheral blood, obtained on day 0 of AZD1222 vaccination. This receptor was identified in an adult in good health. The CDR3 sequence is CASSLRRDSPLHF. For the CDR3, the DNA is TGCGCCAGCAGCTTGCGTAGGGATTCACCCCTCCACTTT.